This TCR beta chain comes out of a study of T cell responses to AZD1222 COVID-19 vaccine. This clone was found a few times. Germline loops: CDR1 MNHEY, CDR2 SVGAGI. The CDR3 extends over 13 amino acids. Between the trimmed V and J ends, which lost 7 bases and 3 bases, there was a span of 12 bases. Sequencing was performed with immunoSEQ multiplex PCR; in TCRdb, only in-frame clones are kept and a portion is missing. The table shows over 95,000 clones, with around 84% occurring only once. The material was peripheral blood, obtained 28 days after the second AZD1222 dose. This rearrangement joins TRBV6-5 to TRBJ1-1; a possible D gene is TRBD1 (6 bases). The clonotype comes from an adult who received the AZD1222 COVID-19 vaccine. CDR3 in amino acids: CASTISGDTEAFF. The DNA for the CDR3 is TGTGCCAGCACAATTTCAGGGGACACTGAAGCTTTCTTT.